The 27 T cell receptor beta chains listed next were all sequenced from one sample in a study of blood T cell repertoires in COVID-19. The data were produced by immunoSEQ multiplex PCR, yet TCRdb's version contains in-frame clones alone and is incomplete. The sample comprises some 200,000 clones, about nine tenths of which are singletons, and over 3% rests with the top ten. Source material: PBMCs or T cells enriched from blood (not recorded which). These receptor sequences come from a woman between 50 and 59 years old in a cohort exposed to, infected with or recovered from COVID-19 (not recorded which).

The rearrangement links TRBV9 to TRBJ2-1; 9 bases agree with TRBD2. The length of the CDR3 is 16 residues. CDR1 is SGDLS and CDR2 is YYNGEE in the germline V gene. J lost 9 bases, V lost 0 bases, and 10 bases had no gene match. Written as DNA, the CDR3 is TGTGCCAGCAGCGTAGCTCTTGGCGGGGGGGTTTCTGAGCAGTTCTTC. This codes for CASSVALGGGVSEQFF.

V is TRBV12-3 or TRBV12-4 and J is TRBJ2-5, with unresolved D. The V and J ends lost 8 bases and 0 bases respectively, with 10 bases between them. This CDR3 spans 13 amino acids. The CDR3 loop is CASGPVYQETQYF. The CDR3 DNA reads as TGTGCCAGCGGTCCAGTGTACCAAGAGACCCAGTACTTC.

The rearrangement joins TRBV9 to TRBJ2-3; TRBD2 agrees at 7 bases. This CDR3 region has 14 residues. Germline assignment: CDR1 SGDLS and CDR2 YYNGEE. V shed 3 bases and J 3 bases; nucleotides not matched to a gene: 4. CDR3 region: CASSGLAKTDTQYF. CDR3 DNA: TGTGCCAGCAGCGGACTAGCTAAGACAGATACGCAGTATTTT.

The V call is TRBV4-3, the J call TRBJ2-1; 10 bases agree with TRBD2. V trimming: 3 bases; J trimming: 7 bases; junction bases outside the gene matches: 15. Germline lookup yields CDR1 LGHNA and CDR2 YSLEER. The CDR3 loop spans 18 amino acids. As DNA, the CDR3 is TGCGCCAGCAGCCAGGCCGCCCTAGCGGGGGCCCCGGGGAATGAGCAGTTCTTC. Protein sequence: CASSQAALAGAPGNEQFF.

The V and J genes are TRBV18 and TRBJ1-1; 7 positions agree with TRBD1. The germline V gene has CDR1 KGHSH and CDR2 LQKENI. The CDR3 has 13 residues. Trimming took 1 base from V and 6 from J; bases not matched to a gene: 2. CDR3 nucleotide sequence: TGTGCCAGCTCACCACAGGGGGCGTCTGAAGCTTTCTTT. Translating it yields CASSPQGASEAFF.

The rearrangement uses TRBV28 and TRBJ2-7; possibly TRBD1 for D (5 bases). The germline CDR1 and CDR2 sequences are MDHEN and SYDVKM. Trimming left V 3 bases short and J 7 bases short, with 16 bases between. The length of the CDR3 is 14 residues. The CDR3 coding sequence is TGTGCCAGCAGTTTCCTGCAGGGATCTAGGGAGCAGTACTTC. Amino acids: CASSFLQGSREQYF.

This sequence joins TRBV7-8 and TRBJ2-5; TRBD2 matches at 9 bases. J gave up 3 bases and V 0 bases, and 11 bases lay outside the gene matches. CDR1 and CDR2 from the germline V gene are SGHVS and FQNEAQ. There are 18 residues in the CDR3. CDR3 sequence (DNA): TGTGCCAGCAGCTTAGCGCGCATTATAGCGGGGGAGGAAGAGACCCAGTACTTC. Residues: CASSLARIIAGEEETQYF.

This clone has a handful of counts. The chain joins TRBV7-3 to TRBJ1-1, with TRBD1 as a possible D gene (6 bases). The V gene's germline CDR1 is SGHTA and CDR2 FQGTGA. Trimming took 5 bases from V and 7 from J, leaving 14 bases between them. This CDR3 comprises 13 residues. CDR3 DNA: TGTGCCAGCAGCCCAGGACAGAGGAGTGAAGCTTTCTTT. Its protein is CASSPGQRSEAFF.

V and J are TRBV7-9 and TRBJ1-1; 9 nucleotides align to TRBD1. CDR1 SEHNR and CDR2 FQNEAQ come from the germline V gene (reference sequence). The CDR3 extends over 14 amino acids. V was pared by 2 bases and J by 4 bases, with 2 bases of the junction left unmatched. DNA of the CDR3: TGTGCCAGCAGCTTAACACAGGGGGCCACTGAAGCTTTCTTT. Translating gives CASSLTQGATEAFF. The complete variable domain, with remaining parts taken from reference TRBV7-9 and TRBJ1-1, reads DTGVSQNPRHKITKRGQNVTFRCDPISEHNRLYWYRQTLGQGPEFLTYFQNEAQLEKSRLLSDRFSAERPKGSFSTLEIQRTEQGDSAMYLCASSLTQGATEAFFGQGTRLTVV.

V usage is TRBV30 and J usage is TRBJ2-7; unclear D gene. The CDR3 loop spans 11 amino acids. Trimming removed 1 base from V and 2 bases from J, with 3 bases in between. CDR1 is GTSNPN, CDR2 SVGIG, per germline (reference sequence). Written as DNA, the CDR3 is TGTGCCTGGAGTGCAACCTACGAGCAGTACTTC. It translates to CAWSATYEQYF.

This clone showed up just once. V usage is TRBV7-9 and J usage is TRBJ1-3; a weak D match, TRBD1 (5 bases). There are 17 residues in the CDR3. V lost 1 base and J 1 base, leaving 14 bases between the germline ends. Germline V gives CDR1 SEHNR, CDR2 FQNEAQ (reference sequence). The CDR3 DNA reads TGTGCCAGCAGCTTAGACTTATCAGGGTATTCTGGAAACACCATATATTTT. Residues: CASSLDLSGYSGNTIYF.

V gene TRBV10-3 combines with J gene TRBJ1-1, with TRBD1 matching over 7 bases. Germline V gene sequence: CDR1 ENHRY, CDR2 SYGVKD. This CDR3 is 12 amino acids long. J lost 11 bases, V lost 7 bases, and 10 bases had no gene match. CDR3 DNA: TGTGCCATCACCCAGACAGGGTCAGTCGCTTTCTTT. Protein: CAITQTGSVAFF.

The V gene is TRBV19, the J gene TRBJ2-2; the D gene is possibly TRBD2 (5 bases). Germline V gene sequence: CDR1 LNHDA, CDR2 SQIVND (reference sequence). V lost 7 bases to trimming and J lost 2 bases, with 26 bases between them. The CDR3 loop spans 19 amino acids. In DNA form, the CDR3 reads TGTGCCAGTAAGGGCACGCGATCAACTAGTATGATAAACACCGGGGAGCTGTTTTTT. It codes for CASKGTRSTSMINTGELFF.

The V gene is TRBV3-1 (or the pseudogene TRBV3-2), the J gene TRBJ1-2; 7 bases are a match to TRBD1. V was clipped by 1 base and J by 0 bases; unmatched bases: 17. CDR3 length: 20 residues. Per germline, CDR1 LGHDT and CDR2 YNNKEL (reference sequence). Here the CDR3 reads CASSQVSPGTVPLTNYGYTF. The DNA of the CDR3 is TGTGCCAGCAGCCAAGTTTCGCCCGGGACAGTCCCCTTAACTAACTATGGCTACACCTTC.

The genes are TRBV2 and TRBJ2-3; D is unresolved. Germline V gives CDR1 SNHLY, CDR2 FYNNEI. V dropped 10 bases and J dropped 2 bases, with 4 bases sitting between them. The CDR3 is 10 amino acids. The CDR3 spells CATHTDTQYF. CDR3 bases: TGTGCCACCCACACAGATACGCAGTATTTT.

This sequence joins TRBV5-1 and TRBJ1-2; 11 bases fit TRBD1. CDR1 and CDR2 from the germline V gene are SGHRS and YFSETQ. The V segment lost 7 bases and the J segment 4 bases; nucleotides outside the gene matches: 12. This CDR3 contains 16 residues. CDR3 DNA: TGCGCCAGCGGGACAGGGGGGACAGGGACCATCTATGGCTACACCTTC. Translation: CASGTGGTGTIYGYTF.

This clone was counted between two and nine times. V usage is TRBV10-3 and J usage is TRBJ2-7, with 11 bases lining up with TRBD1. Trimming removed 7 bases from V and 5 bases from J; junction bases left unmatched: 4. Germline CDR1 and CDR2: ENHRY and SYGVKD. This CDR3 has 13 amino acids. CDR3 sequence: CAITPGQGDEQYF. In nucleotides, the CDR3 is TGTGCCATCACCCCGGGACAGGGGGACGAGCAGTACTTC.

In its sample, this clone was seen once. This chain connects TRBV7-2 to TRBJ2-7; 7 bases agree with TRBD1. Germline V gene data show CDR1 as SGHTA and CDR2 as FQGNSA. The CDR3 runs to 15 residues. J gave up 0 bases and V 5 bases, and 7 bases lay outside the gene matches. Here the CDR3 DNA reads TGTGCCAGCAGCCTCGGACAGGCGCTCTCCTACGAGCAGTACTTC. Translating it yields CASSLGQALSYEQYF.

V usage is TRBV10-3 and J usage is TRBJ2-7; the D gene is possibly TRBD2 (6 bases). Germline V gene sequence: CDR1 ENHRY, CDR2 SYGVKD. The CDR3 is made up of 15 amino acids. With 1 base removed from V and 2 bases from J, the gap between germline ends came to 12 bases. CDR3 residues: CAISEWAGSPYEQYF. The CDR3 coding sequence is TGTGCCATCAGTGAGTGGGCCGGGAGCCCCTACGAGCAGTACTTC.

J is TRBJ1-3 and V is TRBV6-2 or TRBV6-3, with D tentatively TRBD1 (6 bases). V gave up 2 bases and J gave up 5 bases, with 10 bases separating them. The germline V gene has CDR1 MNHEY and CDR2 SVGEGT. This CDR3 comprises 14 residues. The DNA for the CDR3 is TGTGCCAGCAGTTACAGCAGGGGACGAAACACCATATATTTT. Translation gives CASSYSRGRNTIYF.

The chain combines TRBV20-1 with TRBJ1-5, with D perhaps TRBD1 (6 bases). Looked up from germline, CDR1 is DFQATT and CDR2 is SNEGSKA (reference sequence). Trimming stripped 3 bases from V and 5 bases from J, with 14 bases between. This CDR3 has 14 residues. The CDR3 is CSASEGQSHQPQHF. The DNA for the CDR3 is TGCAGTGCTAGTGAAGGACAGTCCCATCAGCCCCAGCATTTT.

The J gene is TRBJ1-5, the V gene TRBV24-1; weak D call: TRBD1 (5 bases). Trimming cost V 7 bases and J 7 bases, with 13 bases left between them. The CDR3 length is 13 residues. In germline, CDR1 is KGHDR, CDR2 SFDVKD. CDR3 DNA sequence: TGTGCCACCAGCTCCGATAGGGGCCAGCCCCAGCATTTT. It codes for CATSSDRGQPQHF.

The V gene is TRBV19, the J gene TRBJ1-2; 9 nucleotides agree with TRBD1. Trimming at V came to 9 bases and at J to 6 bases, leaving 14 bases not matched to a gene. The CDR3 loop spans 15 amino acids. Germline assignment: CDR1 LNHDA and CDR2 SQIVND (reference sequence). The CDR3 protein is CASSSTGGVLNGYTF. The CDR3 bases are TGTGCCAGCTCCTCCACAGGGGGCGTTTTGAATGGCTACACCTTC. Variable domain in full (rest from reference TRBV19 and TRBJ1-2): DGGITQSPKYLFRKEGQNVTLSCEQNLNHDAMYWYRQDPGQGLRLIYYSQIVNDFQKGDIAEGYSVSREKKESFPLTVTSAQKNPTAFYLCASSSTGGVLNGYTFGSGTRLTVV.

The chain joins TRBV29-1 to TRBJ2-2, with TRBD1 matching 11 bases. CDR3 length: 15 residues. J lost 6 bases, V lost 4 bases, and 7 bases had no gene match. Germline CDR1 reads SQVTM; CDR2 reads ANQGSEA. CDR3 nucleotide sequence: TGCAGCGTTGCGGACAGGGGGCGCATCTCCGGGGAGCTGTTTTTT. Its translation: CSVADRGRISGELFF.

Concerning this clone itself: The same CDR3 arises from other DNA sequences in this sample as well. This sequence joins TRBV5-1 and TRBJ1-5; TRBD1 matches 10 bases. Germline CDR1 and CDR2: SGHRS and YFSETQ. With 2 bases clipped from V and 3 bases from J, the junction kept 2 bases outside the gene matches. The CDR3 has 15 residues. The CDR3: CASSLGTGDNQPQHF. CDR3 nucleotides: TGCGCCAGCAGCTTAGGGACAGGGGACAATCAGCCCCAGCATTTT.

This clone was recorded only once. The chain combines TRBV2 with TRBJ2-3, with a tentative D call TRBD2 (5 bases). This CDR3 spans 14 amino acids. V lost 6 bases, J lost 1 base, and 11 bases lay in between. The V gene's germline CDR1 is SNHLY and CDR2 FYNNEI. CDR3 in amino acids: CASSLEGGTDTQYF. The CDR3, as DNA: TGTGCCAGCAGCCTTGAGGGAGGCACAGATACGCAGTATTTT.

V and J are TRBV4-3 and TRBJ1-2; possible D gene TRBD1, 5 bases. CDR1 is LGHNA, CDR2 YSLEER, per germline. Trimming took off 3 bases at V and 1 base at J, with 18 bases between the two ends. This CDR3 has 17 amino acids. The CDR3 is CASSHGSTGYDNYGYTF. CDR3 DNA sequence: TGCGCCAGCAGCCATGGATCCACAGGTTATGATAACTATGGCTACACCTTC.